The sequence of this TCR beta chain was determined in a study of blood T cell repertoires in COVID-19 (dated by TCRdb to 2019 to 2021). With regard to the full study: The collaborator samples originated in the United States, Italy and Spain and spanned the acute and convalescent phases of COVID-19. Samples came from the ongoing ImmuneRACE study (first 160 participants) plus 1,254 subjects from 6 global collaborators. Subjects who had been exposed to COVID-19, were actively infected with it, or had recovered from it provided the deeply sampled blood TCRbeta repertoires that made up the dataset. Sample metadata almost always included a de-identified subject ID, COVID-19 status, age in years and sex. A freely available public database, intended as a resource for researchers studying the immune response to SARS-CoV-2, is where the repertoires were released. The material from the prospective study consisted of cDNA or gDNA derived from T cells, B-cell-depleted T cells, or PBMCs. Where available, HLA class I and class II types were obtained from metadata supplied by the sample provider rather than from assay-based typing.

On this clone: The clone's antigen remains unknown. Within one base of it there is no much larger clone, and no base qualities were kept.

The research as a whole found: How much clinical and demographic metadata was included differed by source and by participant, and the metadata was provided uncurated.

One collaborating source in Seattle enrolled patients while the patients were actively infected and followed the patients over time throughout the course of disease. The collaborating institutions used their own protocols to collect whole blood in K2EDTA tubes. For TCRbeta analysis, collaborators shipped samples as frozen whole blood, isolated PBMCs, or DNA extracted from either of those sample types. Taken from cysteine to phenylalanine, the CDR3 has 16 residues. CDR3 DNA only is kept here, 48 bases in frame from base 1. CDR1 LNHDA and CDR2 SQIVND were looked up in the germline V gene (reference sequence). Trimming removed 5 bases from V and 0 bases from J; the gene matches leave 8 bases unexplained. TCRbeta CDR3 regions were amplified from genomic DNA using the immunoSEQ Assay, a bias-controlled multiplex PCR. From the authors' description of their analysis: The number of nucleated cells in each sample was estimated from the amplification of reference gene primers within the assay. Sequence reads were collapsed and filtered to measure the absolute abundance of every unique TCRbeta CDR3 rearrangement. For each sample, productive Simpson clonality was calculated by taking the square root of Simpson's diversity index across productive rearrangements. The table comes from immuneACCESS by way of TCRdb, which keeps in-frame sequences with V and J called. Part of the clones is missing from these tables; in studies checked, under half for an unresolved V gene and the rest for unknown reasons. That table supplies the V and J calls and clone size; D and trimming were determined from the DNA. The sample contains about 390,000 clones, about 87% of them found a single time. Over 2% of the sample is held by the ten biggest clonotypes.

The sample was peripheral blood. The sequence came from a woman aged 55 to 70 with COVID-19, enrolled during active disease. The chain is assembled from TRBV19 and TRBJ1-1; 8 junctional bases match TRBD1. CDR3 loop: CASSGLSGGMNTEAFF. The bases read TGTGCCAGTAGTGGACTTTCAGGGGGCATGAACACTGAAGCTTTCTTT.